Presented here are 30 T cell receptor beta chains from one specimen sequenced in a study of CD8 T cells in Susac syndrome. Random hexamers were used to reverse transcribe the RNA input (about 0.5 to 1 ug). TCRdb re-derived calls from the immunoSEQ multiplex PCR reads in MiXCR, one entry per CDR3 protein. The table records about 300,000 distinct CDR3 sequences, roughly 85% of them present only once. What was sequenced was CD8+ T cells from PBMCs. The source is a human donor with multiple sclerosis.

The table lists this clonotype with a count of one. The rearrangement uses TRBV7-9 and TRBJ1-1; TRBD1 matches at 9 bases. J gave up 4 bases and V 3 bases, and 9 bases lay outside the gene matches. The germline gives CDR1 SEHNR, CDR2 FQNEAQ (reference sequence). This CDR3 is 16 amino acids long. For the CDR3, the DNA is TGTGCCAGCAGCTTTCCCGAGGACAGGGGCTCCACTGAAGCTTTCTTT. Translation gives CASSFPEDRGSTEAFF.

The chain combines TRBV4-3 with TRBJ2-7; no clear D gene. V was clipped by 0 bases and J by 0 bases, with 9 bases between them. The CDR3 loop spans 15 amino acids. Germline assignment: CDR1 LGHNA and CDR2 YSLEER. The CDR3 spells CASSQDDGTSYEQYF. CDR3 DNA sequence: TGCGCCAGCAGCCAAGATGATGGAACCTCCTACGAGCAGTACTTC.

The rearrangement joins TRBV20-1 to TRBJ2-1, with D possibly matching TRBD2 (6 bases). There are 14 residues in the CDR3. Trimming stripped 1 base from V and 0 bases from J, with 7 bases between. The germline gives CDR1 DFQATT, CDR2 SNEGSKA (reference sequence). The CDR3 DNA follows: TGCAGTGCTAGAGTAGCGGCCTCCTACAATGAGCAGTTCTTC. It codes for CSARVAASYNEQFF.

The CDR3 reads CSVVQGAMERASYNEQFF. CDR3 sequence (DNA): TGCAGCGTTGTTCAGGGGGCAATGGAGCGGGCCTCCTACAATGAGCAGTTCTTC. J is TRBJ2-1 and V is TRBV29-1; the match to TRBD1 covers 8 bases. There are 18 residues in the CDR3. V shed 4 bases, J shed 0 bases, and the junction held 14 bases outside the gene matches. Germline CDR1 SQVTM, CDR2 ANQGSEA.

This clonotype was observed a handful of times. CDR3 amino acids: CSATTGLAGDEQYF. The CDR3, as DNA: TGCAGTGCTACCACCGGACTAGCGGGAGACGAGCAGTACTTC. The V and J genes are TRBV20-1 and TRBJ2-7, with 13 bases that match TRBD2. Germline lookup yields CDR1 DFQATT and CDR2 SNEGSKA (reference sequence). CDR3 size: 14 residues. V lost 4 bases, J lost 5 bases, and 5 bases stayed unmatched.

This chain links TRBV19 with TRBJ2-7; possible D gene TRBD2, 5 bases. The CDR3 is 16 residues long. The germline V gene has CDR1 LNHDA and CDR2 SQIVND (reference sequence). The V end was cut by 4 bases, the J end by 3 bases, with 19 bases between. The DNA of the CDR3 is TGTGCCAGTAGTACCGGTTCGGGAATTACTGGCTACGAGCAGTACTTC. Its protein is CASSTGSGITGYEQYF.

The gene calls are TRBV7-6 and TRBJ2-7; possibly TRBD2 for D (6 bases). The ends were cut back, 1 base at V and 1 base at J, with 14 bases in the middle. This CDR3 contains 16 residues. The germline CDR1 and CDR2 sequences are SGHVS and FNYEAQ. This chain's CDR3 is CASSLGWSSVSYEQYF. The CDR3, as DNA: TGTGCCAGCAGCTTAGGGTGGTCTAGCGTGTCCTACGAGCAGTACTTC.

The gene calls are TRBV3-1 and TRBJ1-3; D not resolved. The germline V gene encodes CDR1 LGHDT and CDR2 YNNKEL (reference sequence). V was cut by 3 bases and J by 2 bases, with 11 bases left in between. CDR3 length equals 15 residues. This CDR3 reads CASSQPTGAGNTIYF. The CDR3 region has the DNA TGTGCCAGCAGCCAGCCGACCGGAGCTGGAAACACCATATATTTT.

The CDR3 DNA reads as TGTGCCAGCAGCTTTTCTAGCGGGGACGGTGAGCAGTTCTTC. Translation gives CASSFSSGDGEQFF. The rearrangement joins TRBV7-6 to TRBJ2-1; 9 nucleotides agree with TRBD2. Germline CDR1 and CDR2: SGHVS and FNYEAQ. The CDR3 extends over 14 amino acids. V trimming: 3 bases; J trimming: 9 bases; junction bases outside the gene matches: 6.

The CDR3 here is CASSFVGNNYGYTF. For the CDR3, the DNA is TGTGCCAGCAGTTTCGTCGGCAACAACTATGGCTACACCTTC. The chain carries TRBV28 and TRBJ1-2; D is uncertain. Between the trimmed V and J ends, which lost 3 bases and 2 bases, there was a span of 10 bases. The CDR3 spans 14 residues. Germline CDR1 reads MDHEN; CDR2 reads SYDVKM.

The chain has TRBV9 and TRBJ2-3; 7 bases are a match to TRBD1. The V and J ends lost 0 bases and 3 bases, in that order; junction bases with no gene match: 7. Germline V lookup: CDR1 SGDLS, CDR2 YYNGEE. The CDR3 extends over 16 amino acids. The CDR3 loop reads CASSVEGGGGTDTQYF. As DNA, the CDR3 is TGTGCCAGCAGCGTAGAAGGGGGCGGAGGAACAGATACGCAGTATTTT.

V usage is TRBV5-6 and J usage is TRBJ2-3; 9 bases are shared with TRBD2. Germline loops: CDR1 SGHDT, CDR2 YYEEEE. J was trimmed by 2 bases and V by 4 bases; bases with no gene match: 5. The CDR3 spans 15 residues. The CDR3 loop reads CASSPTSGYTDTQYF. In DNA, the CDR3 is TGTGCCAGCAGCCCTACTAGCGGGTACACAGATACGCAGTATTTT.

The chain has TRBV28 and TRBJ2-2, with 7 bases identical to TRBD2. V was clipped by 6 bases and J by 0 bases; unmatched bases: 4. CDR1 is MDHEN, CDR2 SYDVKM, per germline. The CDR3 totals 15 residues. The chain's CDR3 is CASRPAGANTGELFF. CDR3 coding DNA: TGTGCCAGCAGACCGGCGGGAGCGAACACCGGGGAGCTGTTTTTT.

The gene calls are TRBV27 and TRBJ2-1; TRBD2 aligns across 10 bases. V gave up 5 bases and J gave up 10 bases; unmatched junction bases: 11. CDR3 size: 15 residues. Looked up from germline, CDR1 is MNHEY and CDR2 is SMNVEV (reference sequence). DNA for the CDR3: TGTGCCAGCAGTCCTCACTCTAGCGGGAGAGGGGAGCAGTTCTTC. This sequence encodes CASSPHSSGRGEQFF.

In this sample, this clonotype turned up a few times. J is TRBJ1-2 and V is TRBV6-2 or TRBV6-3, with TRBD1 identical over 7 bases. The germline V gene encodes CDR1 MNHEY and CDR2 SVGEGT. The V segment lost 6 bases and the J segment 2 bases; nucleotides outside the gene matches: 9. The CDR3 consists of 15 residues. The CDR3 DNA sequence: TGTGCCAGCAGCCAACTGGGACAGCTAAACTATGGCTACACCTTC. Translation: CASSQLGQLNYGYTF.

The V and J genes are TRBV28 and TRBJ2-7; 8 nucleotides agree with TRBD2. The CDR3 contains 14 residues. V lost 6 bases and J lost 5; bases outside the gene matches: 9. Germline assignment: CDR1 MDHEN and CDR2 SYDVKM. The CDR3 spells CASSFRGGPHEQYF. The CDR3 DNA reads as TGTGCCAGCAGCTTCCGGGGGGGGCCCCACGAGCAGTACTTC.

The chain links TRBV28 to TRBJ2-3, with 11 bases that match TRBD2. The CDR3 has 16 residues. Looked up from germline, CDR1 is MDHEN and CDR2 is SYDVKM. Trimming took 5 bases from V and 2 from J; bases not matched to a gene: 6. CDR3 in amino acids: CASSARLAGNTDTQYF. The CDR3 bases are TGTGCCAGCAGTGCCCGACTAGCGGGAAACACAGATACGCAGTATTTT.

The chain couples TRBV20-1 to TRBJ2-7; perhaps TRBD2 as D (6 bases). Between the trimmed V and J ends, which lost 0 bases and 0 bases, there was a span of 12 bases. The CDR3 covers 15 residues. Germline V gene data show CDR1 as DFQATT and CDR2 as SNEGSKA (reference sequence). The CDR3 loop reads CSARDQEGISYEQYF. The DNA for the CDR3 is TGCAGTGCTAGAGATCAGGAGGGGATCTCCTACGAGCAGTACTTC.

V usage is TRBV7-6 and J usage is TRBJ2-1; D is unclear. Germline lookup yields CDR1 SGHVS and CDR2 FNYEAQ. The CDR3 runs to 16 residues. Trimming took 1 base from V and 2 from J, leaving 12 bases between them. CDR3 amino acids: CASSLGDSLPYNEQFF. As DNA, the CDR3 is TGTGCCAGCAGCTTAGGAGACTCCCTGCCCTACAATGAGCAGTTCTTC.

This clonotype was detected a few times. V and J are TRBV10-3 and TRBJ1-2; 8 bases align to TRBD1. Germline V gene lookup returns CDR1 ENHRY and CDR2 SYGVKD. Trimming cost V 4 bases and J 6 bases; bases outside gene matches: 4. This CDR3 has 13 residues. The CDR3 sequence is CAISVRTGHGYTF. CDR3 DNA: TGTGCCATCAGTGTACGGACAGGGCATGGCTACACCTTC.

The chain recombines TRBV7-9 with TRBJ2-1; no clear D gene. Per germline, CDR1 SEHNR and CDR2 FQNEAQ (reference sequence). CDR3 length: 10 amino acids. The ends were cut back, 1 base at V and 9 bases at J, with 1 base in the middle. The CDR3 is CASSLGEQFF. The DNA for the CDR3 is TGTGCCAGCAGCTTAGGTGAGCAGTTCTTC. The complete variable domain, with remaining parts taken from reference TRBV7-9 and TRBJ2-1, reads DTGVSQNPRHKITKRGQNVTFRCDPISEHNRLYWYRQTLGQGPEFLTYFQNEAQLEKSRLLSDRFSAERPKGSFSTLEIQRTEQGDSAMYLCASSLGEQFFGPGTRLTVL.

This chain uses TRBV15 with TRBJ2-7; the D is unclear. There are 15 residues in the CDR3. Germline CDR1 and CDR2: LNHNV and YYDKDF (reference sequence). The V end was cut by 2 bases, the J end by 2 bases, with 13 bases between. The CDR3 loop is CATSRPPTNTYEQYF. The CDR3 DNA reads TGTGCCACCAGCAGACCGCCGACCAATACCTACGAGCAGTACTTC.

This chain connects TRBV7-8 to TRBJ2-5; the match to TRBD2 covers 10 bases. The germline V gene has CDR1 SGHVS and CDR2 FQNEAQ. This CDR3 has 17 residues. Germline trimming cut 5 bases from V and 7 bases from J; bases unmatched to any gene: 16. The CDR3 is CASSNAAAGGDQATQYF. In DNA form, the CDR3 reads TGTGCCAGCAGCAACGCGGCAGCGGGAGGGGACCAGGCGACCCAGTACTTC.

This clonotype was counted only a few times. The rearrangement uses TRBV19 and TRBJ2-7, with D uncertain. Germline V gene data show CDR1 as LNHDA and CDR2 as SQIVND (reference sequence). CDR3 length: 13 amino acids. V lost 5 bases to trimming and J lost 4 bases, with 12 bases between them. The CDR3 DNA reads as TGTGCCAGTAGTCCCCTACATTTATACGAGCAGTACTTC. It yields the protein CASSPLHLYEQYF. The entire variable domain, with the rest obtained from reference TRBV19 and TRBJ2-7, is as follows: DGGITQSPKYLFRKEGQNVTLSCEQNLNHDAMYWYRQDPGQGLRLIYYSQIVNDFQKGDIAEGYSVSREKKESFPLTVTSAQKNPTAFYLCASSPLHLYEQYFGPGTRLTVT.

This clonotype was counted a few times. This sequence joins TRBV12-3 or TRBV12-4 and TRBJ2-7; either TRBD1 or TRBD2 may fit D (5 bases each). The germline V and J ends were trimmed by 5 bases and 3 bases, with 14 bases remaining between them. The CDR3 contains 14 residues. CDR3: CASSPPGTFYEQYF. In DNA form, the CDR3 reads TGTGCCAGCAGTCCCCCGGGGACCTTCTACGAGCAGTACTTC.

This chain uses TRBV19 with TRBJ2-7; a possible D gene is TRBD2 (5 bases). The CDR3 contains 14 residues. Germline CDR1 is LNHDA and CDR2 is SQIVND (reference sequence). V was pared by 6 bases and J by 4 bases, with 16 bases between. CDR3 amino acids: CASSEGSGWYEQYF. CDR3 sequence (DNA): TGTGCCAGTAGCGAGGGCTCTGGGTGGTACGAGCAGTACTTC.

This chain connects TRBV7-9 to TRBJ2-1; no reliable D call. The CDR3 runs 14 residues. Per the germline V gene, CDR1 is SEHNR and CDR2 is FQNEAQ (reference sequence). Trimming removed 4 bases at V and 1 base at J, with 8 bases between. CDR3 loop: CASSWWRSYNEQFF. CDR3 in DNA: TGTGCCAGCAGCTGGTGGCGGTCCTACAATGAGCAGTTCTTC. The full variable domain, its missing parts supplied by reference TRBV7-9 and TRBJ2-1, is DTGVSQNPRHKITKRGQNVTFRCDPISEHNRLYWYRQTLGQGPEFLTYFQNEAQLEKSRLLSDRFSAERPKGSFSTLEIQRTEQGDSAMYLCASSWWRSYNEQFFGPGTRLTVL.

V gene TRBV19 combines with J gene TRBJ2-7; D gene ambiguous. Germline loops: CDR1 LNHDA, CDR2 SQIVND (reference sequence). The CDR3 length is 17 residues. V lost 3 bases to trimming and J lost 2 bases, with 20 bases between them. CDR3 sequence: CASSISQVRIGPYEQYF. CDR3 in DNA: TGTGCCAGTAGTATTTCCCAGGTCCGCATCGGACCCTACGAGCAGTACTTC.

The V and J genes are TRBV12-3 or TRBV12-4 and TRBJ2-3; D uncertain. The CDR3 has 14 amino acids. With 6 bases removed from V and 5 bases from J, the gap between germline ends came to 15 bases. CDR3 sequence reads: CASSRLHVQDTQYF. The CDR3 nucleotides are TGTGCCAGCAGCCGACTTCACGTGCAAGATACGCAGTATTTT.

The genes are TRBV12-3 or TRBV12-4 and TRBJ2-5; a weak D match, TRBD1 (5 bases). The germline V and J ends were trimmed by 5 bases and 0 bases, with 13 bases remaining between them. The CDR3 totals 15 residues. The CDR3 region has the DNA TGTGCCAGCAGTCCAGGGTTGGGGTACCAAGAGACCCAGTACTTC. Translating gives CASSPGLGYQETQYF.